The 20 T cell receptor beta chains reported below all come from one sample, sequenced in a study of graft-versus-host responses after intestinal transplantation. The table came from immunoSEQ multiplex PCR; TCRdb's copy has only in-frame clones and leaves some out. The sample records about 14,000 clones, roughly three fifths being singletons. Both intraepithelial and lamina propria lymphocytes were released by processing graft tissue. The source was ileum tissue, collected 524 days after transplant. The receptors originated from a human patient who received an intestinal transplant, so some T cells may come from the graft donor.

This clone was counted between two and nine times. The rearrangement links TRBV7-2 to TRBJ2-3; 8 bases agree with TRBD2. CDR3 length: 16 residues. V was pared by 2 bases and J by 11 bases, with 15 bases of the junction left unmatched. Germline lookup yields CDR1 SGHTA and CDR2 FQGNSA. CDR3 sequence: CASSLTLLAGRLGQYF. The CDR3 nucleotides are TGTGCCAGCAGCTTAACGTTGTTAGCGGGGCGCCTGGGGCAGTATTTT.

This clone appeared a few times. The DNA of the CDR3 is TGTGCCAGCAGGGCCCGGGGGGCCGGGGACACTGAAGCTTTCTTT. Translating it yields CASRARGAGDTEAFF. The chain joins TRBV7-2 to TRBJ1-1, with D possibly TRBD1 on 6 matching bases. Trimming pared 6 bases from V and 3 bases from J, leaving 17 bases between. Germline assignment: CDR1 SGHTA and CDR2 FQGNSA. CDR3 size: 15 residues.

V and J are TRBV19 and TRBJ1-3; 7 bases map to TRBD1. The ends lost 6 bases at V and 2 bases at J; junction bases unmatched: 7. Germline V gene lookup returns CDR1 LNHDA and CDR2 SQIVND (reference sequence). The CDR3 length is 15 residues. CDR3 residues: CASRLADRAGNTIYF. The CDR3 DNA follows: TGTGCCAGTAGGCTAGCCGACAGGGCTGGAAACACCATATATTTT.

The chain employs TRBV5-1 and TRBJ2-7; D uncertain. The CDR3 has 12 residues. V was clipped by 5 bases and J by 2 bases, with 8 bases between them. The germline V gene encodes CDR1 SGHRS and CDR2 YFSETQ. CDR3 nucleotide sequence: TGCGCCAGCAGAAACAGCCCCTACGAGCAGTACTTC. Translated, it gives CASRNSPYEQYF.

The chain employs TRBV4-3 and TRBJ2-5; 10 bases agree with TRBD1. The CDR3 covers 15 residues. The trim removed 4 bases at V and 1 base at J, leaving 3 bases unmatched. Germline CDR1 is LGHNA and CDR2 is YSLEER. CDR3 region: CASSRDRGFQETQYF. CDR3 in DNA: TGCGCCAGCAGCCGGGACAGGGGCTTCCAAGAGACCCAGTACTTC.

This clone appeared a single time. The chain links TRBV10-3 to TRBJ2-2; 10 bases align to TRBD2. Germline CDR1 is ENHRY and CDR2 is SYGVKD. The junction had 2 bases not matched to a gene; V was cut back by 4 bases and J by 0 bases. This CDR3 contains 16 residues. CDR3 coding DNA: TGTGCCATCAGTGGAACTAGCGGGGCGAACACCGGGGAGCTGTTTTTT. Translation: CAISGTSGANTGELFF.

The chain is built from TRBV30 and TRBJ2-7; the match to TRBD1 covers 9 bases. J gave up 6 bases and V 3 bases, and 12 bases lay outside the gene matches. Germline lookup yields CDR1 GTSNPN and CDR2 SVGIG (reference sequence). The CDR3 is 15 amino acids. CDR3 DNA sequence: TGTGCCTGGAGCCCGGACAGGGGCTTCGATGGCGAGCAGTACTTC. It codes for CAWSPDRGFDGEQYF. Filled out from reference TRBV30 and TRBJ2-7, the complete variable domain reads SQTIHQWPATLVQPVGSPLSLECTVEGTSNPNLYWYRQAAGRGLQLLFYSVGIGQISSEVPQNLSASRPQDRQFILSSKKLLLSDSGFYLCAWSPDRGFDGEQYFGPGTRLTVT.

The rearrangement joins TRBV7-2 to TRBJ2-7, with D tentatively TRBD2 (6 bases). Per germline, CDR1 SGHTA and CDR2 FQGNSA. The CDR3 spans 17 residues. V shed 2 bases and J shed 0 bases, with 17 bases lying between them. The CDR3 spells CASSLYGSAGSSYEQYF. CDR3 in DNA: TGTGCCAGCAGCTTATACGGGTCTGCGGGGAGCTCCTACGAGCAGTACTTC.

CDR3 nucleotide sequence: TGTGCCAGCAGCTTAGCATTAGGGGGGGATTCACCCCTCCACTTT. As protein: CASSLALGGDSPLHF. The chain carries TRBV7-4 and TRBJ1-6; possibly TRBD1 for D (6 bases). The germline gives CDR1 SGHVT, CDR2 SQSDAQ. V was shortened by 0 bases and J by 8 bases, with 11 bases between the two germline ends. The CDR3 is 15 residues long.

The chain joins TRBV6-5 to TRBJ2-4; maybe TRBD2 (6 bases). This CDR3 contains 14 residues. Germline V CDR1 and CDR2: MNHEY, SVGAGI. Trimming cost V 3 bases and J 6 bases, with 12 bases left between them. CDR3 nucleotides: TGTGCCAGCAGTTATCCGGAGGGGCCAAACATTCAGTACTTC. This translates into CASSYPEGPNIQYF.

The V gene is TRBV2, the J gene TRBJ2-7; 11 bases agree with TRBD1. Germline CDR1 is SNHLY and CDR2 is FYNNEI. The J segment lost 7 bases and the V segment lost 5 bases, leaving 4 bases of the junction unmatched. The length of the CDR3 is 13 residues. The CDR3 nucleotides are TGTGCCAGCAGTACGGGACAGGGGGAGGAGCAGTACTTC. This translates into CASSTGQGEEQYF.

The rearrangement joins TRBV7-8 to TRBJ1-2, with 9 bases fitting TRBD1. Germline V gene sequence: CDR1 SGHVS, CDR2 FQNEAQ. Unmatched junction bases numbered 5, after V lost 3 bases and J lost 6 bases. CDR3 length: 14 amino acids. This CDR3 is CASSFNTGGDGYTF. The CDR3 bases are TGTGCCAGCAGCTTTAATACAGGGGGCGATGGCTACACCTTC.

This clone was found a few times. The rearrangement links TRBV19 to TRBJ2-5; maybe TRBD1 (6 bases). The germline V gene has CDR1 LNHDA and CDR2 SQIVND (reference sequence). CDR3 size: 13 residues. V lost 5 bases and J lost 5, with 12 bases in between. The CDR3 DNA follows: TGTGCCAGTAGTGTCGGACAGCTTGAGACCCAGTACTTC. The encoded protein is CASSVGQLETQYF.

The rearrangement joins TRBV7-6 to TRBJ2-3, with TRBD1 identical over 7 bases. The CDR3 is 12 amino acids. Germline lookup yields CDR1 SGHVS and CDR2 FNYEAQ. V gave up 4 bases and J gave up 5 bases; unmatched junction bases: 0. In nucleotides, the CDR3 is TGTGCCAGCAGCTCAGGGGGAGATACGCAGTATTTT. Translation gives CASSSGGDTQYF. Using reference TRBV7-6 and TRBJ2-3 for the parts outside the CDR3, the full variable domain is GAGVSQSPRYKVTKRGQDVALRCDPISGHVSLYWYRQALGQGPEFLTYFNYEAQQDKSGLPNDRFSAERPEGSISTLTIQRTEQRDSAMYRCASSSGGDTQYFGPGTRLTVL.

The CDR3 here is CASSVGLSGTDTQYF. Written as DNA, the CDR3 is TGCGCCAGCAGCGTTGGACTATCGGGCACAGATACGCAGTATTTT. V gene TRBV5-1 combines with J gene TRBJ2-3; D is possibly TRBD2 (6 bases). The CDR3 contains 15 residues. V dropped 4 bases and J dropped 1 base, with 13 bases sitting between them. In germline, CDR1 is SGHRS, CDR2 YFSETQ.

The table lists this clone with a few counts. The gene calls are TRBV7-2 and TRBJ2-7; 7 nucleotides line up with TRBD2. With 1 base clipped from V and 2 bases from J, the junction kept 2 bases outside the gene matches. CDR1 SGHTA and CDR2 FQGNSA come from the germline V gene. The CDR3 is made up of 14 amino acids. The CDR3, as DNA: TGTGCCAGCAGCTTAGGGCTAGCGGCCTACGAGCAGTACTTC. This translates into CASSLGLAAYEQYF. The variable domain in full, with the rest retrieved from reference TRBV7-2 and TRBJ2-7, is GAGVSQSPSNKVTEKGKDVELRCDPISGHTALYWYRQSLGQGLEFLIYFQGNSAPDKSGLPSDRFSAERTGGSVSTLTIQRTQQEDSAVYLCASSLGLAAYEQYFGPGTRLTVT.

This clone occurred once. This chain connects TRBV30 to TRBJ1-1; no clear D gene. Looked up from germline, CDR1 is GTSNPN and CDR2 is SVGIG (reference sequence). The CDR3 contains 13 residues. V was shortened by 3 bases and J by 0 bases, with 8 bases between the two germline ends. Here the CDR3 DNA reads TGTGCCTGGAGCCCAGGAATGAACACTGAAGCTTTCTTT. It codes for CAWSPGMNTEAFF.

A few counts support this clone. The chain uses TRBV2 and TRBJ2-6, with 10 bases fitting TRBD2. CDR3 length: 18 residues. Per germline, CDR1 SNHLY and CDR2 FYNNEI. With V trimmed by 6 bases and J by 0 bases, 8 bases remained unmatched. The CDR3 here is CASSRSGGATSGANVLTF. The CDR3 coding sequence is TGTGCCAGCAGCCGAAGCGGGGGGGCTACCTCTGGGGCCAACGTCCTGACTTTC. Combining the CDR3 with reference TRBV2 and TRBJ2-6 gives the whole variable domain EPEVTQTPSHQVTQMGQEVILRCVPISNHLYFYWYRQILGQKVEFLVSFYNNEISEKSEIFDDQFSVERPDGSNFTLKIRSTKLEDSAMYFCASSRSGGATSGANVLTFGAGSRLTVL.

The chain joins TRBV7-9 to TRBJ2-3; 14 nucleotides agree with TRBD2. Germline lookup yields CDR1 SEHNR and CDR2 FQNEAQ (reference sequence). The CDR3 runs 16 residues. The J segment lost 5 bases and the V segment lost 5 bases, leaving 6 bases of the junction unmatched. The CDR3 nucleotides are TGTGCCAGCAGCGTCCGACTAGCGGGGGGGAAAGATACGCAGTATTTT. Encoded protein: CASSVRLAGGKDTQYF.

This chain's CDR3 is CASRDKGAPDAEAFF. The DNA of the CDR3 is TGTGCCAGCAGGGATAAAGGGGCCCCGGACGCTGAAGCTTTCTTT. The chain carries TRBV6-1 and TRBJ1-1, with D tentatively TRBD1 (5 bases). The V end lost 6 bases, the J end lost 6 bases, and 20 bases lay between the germline ends. Germline values: CDR1 MNHNS, CDR2 SASEGT. This CDR3 region has 15 residues.